A selection of T cell receptor beta chains follows, all from one sample in a study of blood T cell repertoires in COVID-19. Assay: immunoSEQ multiplex PCR; the TCRdb copy retains only in-frame clones and omits some. Altogether some 220,000 clones are present, approximately 85% being singletons, with the ten largest covering over 2.5%. Source material: peripheral blood. Source of these receptors: a man aged 45-65 years who had recovered from COVID-19. CDR3s include the opening cysteine and the closing phenylalanine or tryptophan. The D gene is left open where the match is weak. Clone size, where shown, is once, few, many, or a class for clones that have expanded.

clone size,V gene,J gene,D gene,CDR3 protein
-,TRBV5-1,TRBJ1-2,-,CASTRDSNYGYTF
-,TRBV4-1,TRBJ2-1,TRBD2,CASSQGPSGNNEQFF
-,TRBV5-1,TRBJ2-7,TRBD1,CASSRWTGPSYEQYF
-,TRBV5-1,TRBJ2-7,TRBD2,CASSLVGVAGYEQYF
-,TRBV3-1/TRBV3-2,TRBJ2-1,-,CASSPSGAYVDPAYNEQFF
-,TRBV4-1,TRBJ2-5,TRBD2,CASSVGLAGGPHRETQYF
-,TRBV10-2,TRBJ2-3,-,CASSWTTTDTQYF
few,TRBV28,TRBJ1-2,TRBD1,CASSGQGTPHYGYTF
once,TRBV28,TRBJ2-7,-,CASTSPTYSLSYEQYF
-,TRBV9,TRBJ1-1,-,CASSPRSKNTEAFF
-,TRBV27,TRBJ2-3,TRBD2,CASSSGLAGVGTDTQYF
once,TRBV5-4,TRBJ2-3,-,CASSPGQLLGTDTQYF
-,TRBV27,TRBJ2-7,-,CASSLGSHYEQYF
-,TRBV5-8,TRBJ1-3,-,CASSSFSGTGNTIYF
-,TRBV19,TRBJ1-2,-,CASSDRGQLLYGYTF
-,TRBV19,TRBJ2-2,-,CASGQSASGGELFF
-,TRBV5-4,TRBJ1-2,TRBD1,CASGQRDRGDYGYTF
once,TRBV7-9,TRBJ1-1,-,CASSRPGTEAFF
-,TRBV6-5,TRBJ1-2,-,CASSYDLTANYGYTF
-,TRBV19,TRBJ2-3,TRBD2,CASRDAGTSSPDTQYF
-,TRBV28,TRBJ1-1,TRBD1,CASSLPGQGARKAFF
-,TRBV3-1/TRBV3-2,TRBJ1-1,TRBD1,CASSPEDRGLAEAFF
-,TRBV10-2,TRBJ1-1,-,CASVNQGRTEAFF
-,TRBV4-1,TRBJ2-1,-,CASSQALHYRNEQFF
-,TRBV6-4,TRBJ2-3,-,CASSDPRGAQYF
-,TRBV27,TRBJ1-2,TRBD1,CATQGANYGYTF
once,TRBV11-2,TRBJ1-2,-,CASSLDPQGDGYTF